The clone carrying this TCR beta chain has only a few counts. Its specificity is not known. Time point reported: healthy volunteer bleed at 6 weeks. Unfractionated whole blood yielded total RNA. This sample is drawn from a study of human T cells and chemical hapten exposure. Study-wide findings and caveats: TCRs at a frequency above 1 in 1000 stayed unchanged with DPC sensitization.

The CDR3 is 13 amino acids. With 5 bases removed from V and 7 bases from J, the gap between germline ends came to 12 bases. Germline CDR1 reads SGHAT; CDR2 reads FQDESV (reference sequence). Individual cDNA molecules each carried unique molecular identifiers attached by the library. Via MiXCR, TCRdb re-called the RACE reads, giving one row per CDR3 protein. The sample yields approximately 79,000 distinct CDR3 sequences, over 6.5% seen once. The specimen was whole blood. The receptor was derived from a male donor in good health. Some clones in this sample may be carry-over from other donors' samples. V and J are TRBV11-1 and TRBJ1-5; D uncertain. CDR3 coding DNA: TGTGCCAGCAGCCGCGGACTAGGACAGCCCCAGCATTTT. It is translated as CASSRGLGQPQHF.